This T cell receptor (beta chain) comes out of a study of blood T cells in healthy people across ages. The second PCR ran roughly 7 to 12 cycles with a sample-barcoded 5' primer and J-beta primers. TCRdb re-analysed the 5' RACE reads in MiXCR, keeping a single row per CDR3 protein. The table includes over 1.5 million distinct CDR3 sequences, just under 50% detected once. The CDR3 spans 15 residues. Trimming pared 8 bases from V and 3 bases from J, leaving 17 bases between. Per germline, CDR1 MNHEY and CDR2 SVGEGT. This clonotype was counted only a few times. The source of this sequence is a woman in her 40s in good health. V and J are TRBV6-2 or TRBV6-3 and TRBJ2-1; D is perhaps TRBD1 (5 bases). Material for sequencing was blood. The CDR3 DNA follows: TGTGCCAGCGTCATGGTAGGGGCATTCTACAATGAGCAGTTCTTC. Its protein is CASVMVGAFYNEQFF.